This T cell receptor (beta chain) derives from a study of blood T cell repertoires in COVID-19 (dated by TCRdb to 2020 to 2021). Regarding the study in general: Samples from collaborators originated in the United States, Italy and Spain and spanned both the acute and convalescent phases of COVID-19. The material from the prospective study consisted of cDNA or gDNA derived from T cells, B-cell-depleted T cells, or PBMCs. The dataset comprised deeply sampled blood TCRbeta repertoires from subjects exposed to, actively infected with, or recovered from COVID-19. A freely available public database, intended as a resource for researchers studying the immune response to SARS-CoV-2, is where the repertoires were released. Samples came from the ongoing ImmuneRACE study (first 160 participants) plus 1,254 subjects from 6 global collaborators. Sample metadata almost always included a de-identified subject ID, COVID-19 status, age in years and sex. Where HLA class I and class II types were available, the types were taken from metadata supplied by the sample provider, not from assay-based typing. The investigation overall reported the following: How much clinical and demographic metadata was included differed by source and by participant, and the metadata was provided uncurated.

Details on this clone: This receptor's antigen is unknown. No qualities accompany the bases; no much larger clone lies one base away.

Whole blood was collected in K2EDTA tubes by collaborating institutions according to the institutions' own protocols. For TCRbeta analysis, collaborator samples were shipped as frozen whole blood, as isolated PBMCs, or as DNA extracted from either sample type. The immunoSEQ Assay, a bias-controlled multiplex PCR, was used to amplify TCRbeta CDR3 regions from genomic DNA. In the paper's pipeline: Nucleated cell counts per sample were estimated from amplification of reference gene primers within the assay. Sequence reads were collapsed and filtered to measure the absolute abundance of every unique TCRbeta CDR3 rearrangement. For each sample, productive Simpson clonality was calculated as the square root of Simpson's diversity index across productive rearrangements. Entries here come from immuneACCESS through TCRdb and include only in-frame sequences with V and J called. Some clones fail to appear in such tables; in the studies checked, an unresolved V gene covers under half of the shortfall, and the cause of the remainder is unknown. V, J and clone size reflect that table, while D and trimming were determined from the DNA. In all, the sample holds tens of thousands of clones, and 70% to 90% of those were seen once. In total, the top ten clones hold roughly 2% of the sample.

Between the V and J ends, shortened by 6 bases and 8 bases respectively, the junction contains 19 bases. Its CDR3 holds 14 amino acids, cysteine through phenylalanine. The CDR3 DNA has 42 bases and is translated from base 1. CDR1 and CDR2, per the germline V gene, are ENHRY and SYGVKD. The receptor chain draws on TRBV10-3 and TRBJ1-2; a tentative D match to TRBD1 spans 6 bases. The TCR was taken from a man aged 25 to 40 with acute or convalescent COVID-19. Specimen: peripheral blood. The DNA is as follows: TGTGCCATCAGCTACAGTCCAGGGGAAGGAGGCTACACCTTC. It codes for CAISYSPGEGGYTF.